Listed below are T cell receptor beta chains from one sample, sequenced in a study of T cells in Graves' hyperthyroidism and ophthalmopathy. TCRdb re-analysed the multiplex PCR reads in MiXCR, keeping a single row per CDR3 protein. The repertoire holds around 480,000 distinct CDR3 sequences, with roughly 14% as singletons. Sequencing used blood. Receptors originate from a woman aged 18-29 years with Graves' hyperthyroidism. The CDR3 runs from the conserved cysteine through the conserved F or W. Fields, in order: clone size, J gene, V gene, D gene, CDR3 protein, CDR3 DNA. A D gene is named only where the DNA matches it firmly. Size is omitted from some rows. Given values are once, few, many or a class for expanded clones.

>many|TRBJ1-2|TRBV5-1|NA
CASNPRAGDYGYTF
TGCGCCAGCAATCCGCGGGCGGGGGACTATGGCTACACCTTC
>many|TRBJ1-5|TRBV20-1|TRBD1
CSASRDRGNQPQHF
TGCAGTGCTAGCCGGGACAGGGGCAATCAGCCCCAGCATTTT
>many|TRBJ2-2|TRBV10-3|TRBD2
CAISGRVNTGELFF
TGTGCCATCTCCGGGAGGGTGAACACCGGGGAGCTGTTTTTT
>few|TRBJ2-3|TRBV5-1|TRBD2
CASSPAMGAGVFTDTQYF
TGCGCCAGCAGCCCGGCAATGGGTGCGGGAGTATTCACAGATACGCAGTATTTT
>few|TRBJ2-5|TRBV24-1|NA
CATAGEETQYF
TGTGCCACGGCAGGGGAAGAGACCCAGTACTTC
>many|TRBJ1-1|TRBV18|NA
CASSPSMGDYTEAFF
TGTGCCAGCTCACCTTCGATGGGGGATTACACTGAAGCTTTCTTT
>many|TRBJ1-2|TRBV12-3/TRBV12-4|NA
CASNGTVYGYTF
TGTGCCAGCAACGGGACGGTATATGGCTACACCTTC
>NA|TRBJ2-3|TRBV20-1|TRBD2
CSASGSGRADTQYF
TGCAGTGCTAGTGGAAGCGGGAGGGCAGATACGCAGTATTTT
>few|TRBJ2-6|TRBV5-6|NA
CASSLVATAGANVLTF
TGTGCCAGCAGCTTGGTAGCAACCGCTGGGGCCAACGTCCTGACTTTC
>many|TRBJ2-1|TRBV2|NA
CASRDYNEQFF
TGTGCCAGCAGAGACTACAATGAGCAGTTCTTC
>few|TRBJ2-2|TRBV29-1|TRBD1
CSVQGAGTGELFF
TGCAGCGTACAGGGGGCCGGCACCGGGGAGCTGTTTTTT
>NA|TRBJ2-1|TRBV20-1|NA
CSATRERGLNEQFF
TGCAGTGCTACCCGGGAGAGGGGTCTCAATGAGCAGTTCTTC
>many|TRBJ2-1|TRBV24-1|TRBD2
CATGGQAGGPNEQFF
TGTGCCACCGGGGGCCAAGCGGGAGGGCCCAATGAGCAGTTCTTC
>many|TRBJ2-1|TRBV12-3/TRBV12-4|TRBD2
CASSKHLADIRNEQFF
TGTGCCAGCAGTAAGCACCTAGCGGACATCAGGAATGAGCAGTTCTTC
>many|TRBJ2-2|TRBV29-1|NA
CSIRSGLSAGELFF
TGCAGCATACGATCAGGGCTTTCGGCCGGGGAGCTGTTTTTT
>many|TRBJ2-3|TRBV5-1|TRBD2
CASSPRLAGGQEDTQYF
TGCGCCAGCAGCCCTCGACTAGCGGGTGGGCAGGAGGATACGCAGTATTTT
>few|TRBJ1-2|TRBV7-8|TRBD1
CASSSPLAGQTNYGYTF
TGTGCCAGCAGCTCGCCGTTGGCGGGACAGACTAACTATGGCTACACCTTC
>many|TRBJ1-1|TRBV28|TRBD1
CASRKVGGDTEAFF
TGTGCCAGCAGGAAGGTAGGGGGCGACACTGAAGCTTTCTTT
>many|TRBJ1-1|TRBV28|NA
CASSLLEGSGGRLNTEAFF
TGTGCCAGCAGTTTATTAGAAGGCTCTGGGGGCCGACTGAACACTGAAGCTTTCTTT
>few|TRBJ2-5|TRBV29-1|TRBD1
CSVAGTGGLETQYF
TGCAGCGTCGCCGGGACAGGGGGCTTAGAGACCCAGTACTTC
>NA|TRBJ2-1|TRBV5-4|NA
CASSGPGTGSYNEQFF
TGTGCCAGCAGCGGCCCGGGGACCGGCAGCTACAATGAGCAGTTCTTC
>many|TRBJ2-4|TRBV27|NA
CASSSRGGNYKNIQYF
TGTGCCAGCAGTTCCAGGGGCGGGAACTACAAAAACATTCAGTACTTC
>many|TRBJ2-2|TRBV20-1|NA
CSARVWGSGELFF
TGCAGTGCTAGAGTTTGGGGGTCCGGGGAGCTGTTTTTT
>many|TRBJ2-7|TRBV5-1|NA
CASSLDLSSYEQYF
TGCGCCAGCAGCCTCGACTTGAGCTCCTACGAGCAGTACTTC
>many|TRBJ2-3|TRBV9|TRBD2
CASSVGGLLNIGTDTQYF
TGTGCCAGCAGCGTAGGGGGACTACTAAATATTGGCACAGATACGCAGTATTTT
>many|TRBJ2-7|TRBV20-1|TRBD2
CSARPGLTYEQYF
TGCAGTGCTAGACCGGGACTAACCTACGAGCAGTACTTC
>NA|TRBJ1-2|TRBV18|TRBD1
CASSPGTGRYGYTF
TGTGCCAGCTCGCCCGGGACAGGGCGTTATGGCTACACCTTC
>many|TRBJ2-1|TRBV5-5|TRBD2
CASSSLAGGAYNEQFF
TGTGCCAGCAGCTCGTTAGCGGGAGGGGCCTACAATGAGCAGTTCTTC